These 23 T cell receptor beta chains share one sample of origin, sequenced in a study of cytomegalovirus exposure and HLA in healthy donors. The study ran its PCR with 60 Vbeta and 13 Jbeta primers. Only in-frame clones appear in the TCRdb table, and some are missing; sequencing was by immunoSEQ multiplex PCR. The sample records 100,000 to 120,000 clones, more than 65% being singletons. Sequencing was performed on PBMCs. The source of these receptors is a man aged 25 to 45 in good health and CMV-seropositive.

The chain combines TRBV7-2 with TRBJ1-1; 8 nucleotides line up with TRBD1. The CDR3 has 16 amino acids. V shed 1 base and J 4 bases; nucleotides not matched to a gene: 8. Germline loops: CDR1 SGHTA, CDR2 FQGNSA. DNA for the CDR3: TGTGCCAGCAGCTTAGGCAGGGGGCTCGCGGGCACTGAAGCTTTCTTT. This encodes CASSLGRGLAGTEAFF.

The chain links TRBV7-9 to TRBJ2-3, with 9 bases fitting TRBD2. The CDR3 is 15 residues long. With V trimmed by 5 bases and J by 3 bases, 6 bases remained unmatched. Germline loops: CDR1 SEHNR, CDR2 FQNEAQ (reference sequence). This CDR3 is CASSQAGGQTDTQYF. The DNA of the CDR3 is TGTGCCAGCAGCCAGGCGGGGGGGCAAACAGATACGCAGTATTTT.

In DNA, the CDR3 is TGTGCCAGCAGCCCCGGGGGGGGGCAGGCTAACGGAAGGACCCAGTACTTC. Its translation: CASSPGGGQANGRTQYF. J is TRBJ2-5 and V is TRBV7-9; 8 bases line up with TRBD2. V was pared by 5 bases and J by 7 bases, with 18 bases of the junction left unmatched. The CDR3 is made up of 17 amino acids. Germline-derived CDR1 and CDR2 are SEHNR and FQNEAQ (reference sequence).

The V call is TRBV12-5, the J call TRBJ2-7, with TRBD2 matching over 7 bases. The CDR3 sequence is 13 residues long. The germline V gene encodes CDR1 LGHNT and CDR2 FRNRAP. With V trimmed by 3 bases and J by 6 bases, 5 bases remained unmatched. CDR3 residues: CASGFGGTGEQYF. The CDR3 nucleotides read TGTGCTAGTGGTTTCGGGGGGACTGGCGAGCAGTACTTC. Complete variable domain (other parts from reference TRBV12-5 and TRBJ2-7): DARVTQTPRHKVTEMGQEVTMRCQPILGHNTVFWYRQTMMQGLELLAYFRNRAPLDDSGMPKDRFSAEMPDATLATLKIQPSEPRDSAVYFCASGFGGTGEQYFGPGTRLTVT.

This sequence joins TRBV7-9 and TRBJ2-5; D possibly corresponds to TRBD1 (5 bases). The CDR3 consists of 14 residues. CDR1 is SEHNR, CDR2 FQNEAQ, per germline (reference sequence). V lost 6 bases to trimming and J lost 0 bases, with 11 bases between them. The chain's CDR3 is CASRIGEYQETQYF. CDR3 in DNA: TGTGCCAGCAGGATAGGGGAATACCAAGAGACCCAGTACTTC.

The chain has TRBV10-3 and TRBJ1-1, with TRBD1 as a possible D gene (5 bases). Trimming took 6 bases from V and 2 from J, leaving 16 bases between them. The CDR3 totals 15 residues. Germline V CDR1 and CDR2: ENHRY, SYGVKD. The CDR3 loop reads CAIRATREGNTEAFF. CDR3 nucleotides: TGTGCCATCAGGGCTACCAGGGAGGGAAACACTGAAGCTTTCTTT.

The gene calls are TRBV6-5 and TRBJ2-7; a possible D gene is TRBD1 (6 bases). V lost 2 bases and J 2 bases, leaving 10 bases between the germline ends. CDR1 is MNHEY, CDR2 SVGAGI, per germline. There are 14 residues in the CDR3. CDR3 in amino acids: CASSYRGGPYEQYF. The CDR3, as DNA: TGTGCCAGCAGTTACCGAGGGGGACCCTACGAGCAGTACTTC.

There are a few counts of this clone. V is TRBV6-5 and J is TRBJ1-1, with TRBD1 as a possible D gene (5 bases). CDR1 and CDR2 from the germline V gene are MNHEY and SVGAGI. CDR3 size: 14 residues. Trimming pared 2 bases from V and 4 bases from J, leaving 11 bases between. CDR3 bases: TGTGCCAGCAGTTACAAGGGGTCGGGCACTGAAGCTTTCTTT. Amino acid sequence: CASSYKGSGTEAFF.

This clone appeared once. The genes are TRBV4-1 and TRBJ1-2; D gene unclear. V shed 4 bases and J shed 4 bases, with 13 bases lying between them. The germline gives CDR1 MGHRA, CDR2 YSYEKL. This CDR3 has 14 amino acids. CDR3: CASSRETISYGYTF. For the CDR3, the DNA is TGCGCCAGCAGCCGAGAGACAATCTCCTATGGCTACACCTTC.

The chain links TRBV10-3 to TRBJ2-5; 8 nucleotides match TRBD2. Germline assignment: CDR1 ENHRY and CDR2 SYGVKD. The CDR3 length is 12 residues. The junction had 12 bases not matched to a gene; V was cut back by 10 bases and J by 11 bases. DNA for the CDR3: TGTGCCACCGGAGCGGGGGAGGGTGAGCAGTACTTC. Protein product: CATGAGEGEQYF.

This chain connects TRBV10-1 to TRBJ2-3, with D perhaps matching TRBD2 (5 bases). Germline V gene data show CDR1 as WNHNN and CDR2 as SYGVQD (reference sequence). This CDR3 is 14 amino acids long. V shed 2 bases and J shed 2 bases, with 8 bases lying between them. CDR3 DNA sequence: TGCGCCAGCAGTGAGACTAGGCCCACAGATACGCAGTATTTT. Protein: CASSETRPTDTQYF.

The rearrangement joins TRBV27 to TRBJ2-2, with 7 bases matching TRBD1. Trimming at V came to 2 bases and at J to 5 bases, leaving 5 bases not matched to a gene. The CDR3 is made up of 15 amino acids. Looked up from germline, CDR1 is MNHEY and CDR2 is SMNVEV (reference sequence). CDR3 nucleotide sequence: TGTGCCAGCAGTTTACTGGGCAGGGGGACCGGGGAGCTGTTTTTT. Protein: CASSLLGRGTGELFF.

This clone was found a few times. The rearrangement joins TRBV7-2 to TRBJ2-5; 9 bases line up with TRBD2. Per the germline V gene, CDR1 is SGHTA and CDR2 is FQGNSA. With V trimmed by 1 base and J by 5 bases, 8 bases remained unmatched. The CDR3 totals 16 residues. The CDR3 bases are TGTGCCAGCAGCTTAGACGTAGCGGGGGTGGAGGAGACCCAGTACTTC. Encoded protein: CASSLDVAGVEETQYF.

The V and J genes are TRBV6-6 and TRBJ2-7, with D perhaps TRBD1 (5 bases). V lost 4 bases to trimming and J lost 2 bases, with 12 bases between them. Per germline, CDR1 MNHNY and CDR2 SVGAGI (reference sequence). This CDR3 is 14 amino acids long. Here the CDR3 reads CASSWAGLPYEQYF. CDR3 bases: TGTGCCAGCAGTTGGGCAGGGTTACCCTACGAGCAGTACTTC.

This clone was observed once. V gene TRBV6-1 combines with J gene TRBJ2-7, with a tentative D call TRBD1 (6 bases). From germline, CDR1 is MNHNS and CDR2 SASEGT. Trimming took 2 bases from V and 2 from J, leaving 22 bases between them. The CDR3 has 18 residues. Here the CDR3 DNA reads TGTGCCAGCAGTGAAAGGTCCGGACAGCTATTCCTCCCCTACGAGCAGTACTTC. Encoded protein: CASSERSGQLFLPYEQYF.

CDR3 sequence reads: CASSGGGEYNEQFF. CDR3 sequence (DNA): TGCGCCAGCAGCGGCGGGGGCGAGTACAATGAGCAGTTCTTC. The V call is TRBV5-1, the J call TRBJ2-1; TRBD2 might be the D (7 bases). V was trimmed by 4 bases and J by 4 bases, leaving 12 bases between them. Looked up from germline, CDR1 is SGHRS and CDR2 is YFSETQ. The CDR3 spans 14 residues.

The chain links TRBV21-1 to TRBJ1-3; the table's D gene call, TRBD1, was not cross checked with the DNA. TRBV21-1 counts as a pseudogene. The CDR3 length is 17 residues. Here the CDR3 DNA reads TGTGCCAGCAGCAAAACCTCCGGGACAGGGTCTGGAAACACCATATATTTT. Residues: CASSKTSGTGSGNTIYF.

The rearrangement links TRBV30 to TRBJ2-7, with 9 positions matching TRBD1. CDR3 size: 11 residues. Trimming took 8 bases from V and 4 from J; bases not matched to a gene: 3. The V gene's germline CDR1 is GTSNPN and CDR2 SVGIG (reference sequence). The CDR3 here is CAGGQGYEQYF. Here the CDR3 DNA reads TGTGCCGGGGGACAGGGTTACGAGCAGTACTTC.

V is TRBV2 and J is TRBJ1-1; the D is unclear. Deletions cut 4 bases from V and 1 base from J, with 7 bases between. There are 13 residues in the CDR3. From germline, CDR1 is SNHLY and CDR2 FYNNEI. Here the CDR3 reads CASSGTANTEAFF. The CDR3 nucleotides are TGTGCCAGCAGTGGAACAGCGAACACTGAAGCTTTCTTT.

In this sample, this clone turned up a few times. The CDR3 nucleotides read TGTGCCAGCAGCTTTGGCGGCGAGCAGTACTTC. This gives the protein CASSFGGEQYF. The genes are TRBV11-2 and TRBJ2-7; D remains unclear. Germline CDR1 SGHAT, CDR2 FQNNGV. This CDR3 region has 11 residues. The ends were cut back, 3 bases at V and 6 bases at J, with 6 bases in the middle.

This clone appeared a single time. The V call is TRBV7-9, the J call TRBJ2-5; D ambiguous. The CDR3 length is 13 residues. V was cut by 3 bases and J by 6 bases, with 11 bases left in between. Germline lookup yields CDR1 SEHNR and CDR2 FQNEAQ (reference sequence). The CDR3, as DNA: TGTGCCAGCAGCTTCGCCCAGAAACAGACCCAGTACTTC. This gives the protein CASSFAQKQTQYF.

About this clone: The identical CDR3 is also encoded by other nucleotide sequences in the sample. The chain recombines TRBV11-3 with TRBJ2-7, with 8 bases matching TRBD1. This CDR3 has 14 amino acids. The germline CDR1 and CDR2 sequences are SGHNT and YENEEA. V gave up 2 bases and J gave up 7 bases; unmatched junction bases: 7. The chain's CDR3 is CASSLSDRGYEQYF. CDR3 in DNA: TGTGCCAGCAGCTTAAGCGACAGGGGCTATGAGCAGTACTTC. Full variable domain (remainder filled in from reference TRBV11-3 and TRBJ2-7): EAGVVQSPRYKIIEKKQPVAFWCNPISGHNTLYWYLQNLGQGPELLIRYENEEAVDDSQLPKDRFSAERLKGVDSTLKIQPAELGDSAVYLCASSLSDRGYEQYFGPGTRLTVT.

The chain employs TRBV29-1 and TRBJ2-5; D is perhaps TRBD1 (6 bases). The germline V gene has CDR1 SQVTM and CDR2 ANQGSEA. The CDR3 is 16 amino acids. V lost 0 bases to trimming and J lost 2 bases, with 16 bases between them. Here the CDR3 reads CSVEESPQGRQETQYF. CDR3 nucleotides: TGCAGCGTTGAAGAGTCCCCGCAGGGGAGACAAGAGACCCAGTACTTC.